This passage covers 30 T cell receptor beta chains from one sample sequenced in a study of shared clonotypes between healthy human individuals. Repertoires were generated with immunoSEQ multiplex PCR, while TCRdb's copy carries only in-frame clones and drops some. This table has 2 million to 2.5 million clones, approximately 95% appearing once. Sample: naive CD4+ T cells sorted from blood. The subset was: CD45RA+ positively selected. The receptors were sampled from a man aged 18 to 29 in good health.

The chain joins TRBV5-1 to TRBJ1-6; 7 nucleotides align to TRBD1. The V gene end was trimmed by 3 bases and the J gene end by 0 bases; junction bases not matched to a gene: 6. The CDR3 is 17 residues long. In germline, CDR1 is SGHRS, CDR2 YFSETQ. DNA of the CDR3: TGCGCCAGCAGCTCGGAACAGGGGATCTCCTATAATTCACCCCTCCACTTT. Protein product: CASSSEQGISYNSPLHF.

This chain joins TRBV5-1 and TRBJ1-2; D not certain. This CDR3 comprises 15 residues. Germline CDR1 reads SGHRS; CDR2 reads YFSETQ. V shed 1 base and J shed 4 bases, with 14 bases lying between them. The DNA of the CDR3 is TGCGCCAGCAGCTTGACAGCGGATACTGTCTATGGCTACACCTTC. It is translated as CASSLTADTVYGYTF.

The sample holds one count of this clone. V gene TRBV6-1 combines with J gene TRBJ2-5; 11 bases align to TRBD1. There are 14 residues in the CDR3. Trimming took 7 bases from V and 5 from J; bases not matched to a gene: 6. The germline V gene encodes CDR1 MNHNS and CDR2 SASEGT. CDR3 loop: CASTDRGRGETQYF. For the CDR3, the DNA is TGTGCCAGCACGGACAGGGGGCGCGGGGAGACCCAGTACTTC.

The chain has TRBV7-9 and TRBJ2-2; no clear D. Germline values: CDR1 SEHNR, CDR2 FQNEAQ (reference sequence). The CDR3 has 14 amino acids. Between the trimmed V and J ends, which lost 7 bases and 5 bases, there was a span of 14 bases. CDR3 protein: CASTKGSQTGELFF. The CDR3 bases are TGTGCCAGCACGAAGGGATCGCAAACCGGGGAGCTGTTTTTT.

The CDR3 nucleotides read TGTGCCAGCAGGGGTGTAGATACGCAGTATTTT. It yields the protein CASRGVDTQYF. V gene TRBV7-9 combines with J gene TRBJ2-3, with D hard to call. Germline V gene data show CDR1 as SEHNR and CDR2 as FQNEAQ (reference sequence). The CDR3 totals 11 residues. V lost 6 bases, J lost 5 bases, and 6 bases lay in between.

The count of this clone is one. V usage is TRBV19 and J usage is TRBJ1-4; D is unresolved. CDR1 and CDR2 (germline): LNHDA, SQIVND (reference sequence). Trimming removed 7 bases from V and 4 bases from J, with 16 bases in between. This CDR3 is 15 amino acids long. CDR3 bases: TGTGCCAGTACCGCGACCCTTTCCTTTAATGAAAAACTGTTTTTT. It specifies CASTATLSFNEKLFF.

The J gene is TRBJ2-2, the V gene TRBV2; 8 bases line up with TRBD2. Per germline, CDR1 SNHLY and CDR2 FYNNEI. This CDR3 spans 14 amino acids. V trimming: 6 bases; J trimming: 7 bases; junction bases outside the gene matches: 7. The CDR3 loop reads CASRASGGVGELFF. As DNA, the CDR3 is TGTGCCAGCAGGGCCAGCGGGGGTGTCGGGGAGCTGTTTTTT.

The rearrangement uses TRBV9 and TRBJ2-3; tentatively, D is TRBD1 or TRBD2 (5 bases each). V lost 0 bases and J 9 bases, leaving 11 bases between the germline ends. The V gene's germline CDR1 is SGDLS and CDR2 YYNGEE. The CDR3 runs 13 residues. The DNA of the CDR3 is TGTGCCAGCAGCGTAGAGGGGACCACCACGCAGTATTTT. Residues: CASSVEGTTTQYF.

This chain uses TRBV2 with TRBJ2-7, with 10 bases lining up with TRBD2. CDR1 and CDR2 from the germline V gene are SNHLY and FYNNEI. This CDR3 has 14 amino acids. V lost 6 bases, J lost 3 bases, and 5 bases stayed unmatched. This CDR3 is CASRGLAVIYEQYF. The CDR3 bases are TGTGCCAGCAGAGGACTAGCGGTGATCTACGAGCAGTACTTC.

The chain couples TRBV6-5 to TRBJ1-2; D is ambiguous. The V gene lost 1 base and the J gene lost 2 bases, with 11 bases spanning the gap. The V gene's germline CDR1 is MNHEY and CDR2 SVGAGI. CDR3 length: 15 amino acids. The CDR3: CASSYWAETNYGYTF. The CDR3 DNA reads TGTGCCAGCAGTTACTGGGCGGAGACCAACTATGGCTACACCTTC.

The chain couples TRBV10-2 to TRBJ2-1, with D maybe TRBD2 (5 bases). Trimming shortened V by 2 bases and J by 0 bases, and 11 bases separated the two germline ends. Germline lookup yields CDR1 WSHSY and CDR2 SAAADI. This CDR3 has 16 amino acids. As DNA, the CDR3 is TGCGCCAGCAGTGAGAAAGCGGTCGTCTCCTACAATGAGCAGTTCTTC. Its protein product is CASSEKAVVSYNEQFF.

J is TRBJ2-2 and V is TRBV5-1; possibly TRBD2 for D (6 bases). V shed 7 bases and J shed 4 bases, with 17 bases lying between them. The CDR3 has 15 residues. Germline V gene sequence: CDR1 SGHRS, CDR2 YFSETQ. The CDR3 DNA reads as TGCGCCAGCCGGGGGTCTAGAACGAGCACCGGGGAGCTGTTTTTT. Translated: CASRGSRTSTGELFF. The full variable domain, in which reference TRBV5-1 and TRBJ2-2 provide the parts outside the CDR3, is KAGVTQTPRYLIKTRGQQVTLSCSPISGHRSVSWYQQTPGQGLQFLFEYFSETQRNKGNFPGRFSGRQFSNSRSEMNVSTLELGDSALYLCASRGSRTSTGELFFGEGSRLTVL.

Written as DNA, the CDR3 is TGTGCCAGCAGTTTCCGGGATACGCAGTATTTT. This codes for CASSFRDTQYF. This chain uses TRBV6-6 with TRBJ2-3; D unclear. Germline CDR1 is MNHNY and CDR2 is SVGAGI (reference sequence). This CDR3 region has 11 residues. The V and J ends lost 4 bases and 6 bases respectively, with 5 bases between them.

V gene TRBV15 combines with J gene TRBJ2-7, with 9 bases aligning to TRBD1. Germline V gene data show CDR1 as LNHNV and CDR2 as YYDKDF (reference sequence). The CDR3 is 14 amino acids. V shed 5 bases and J 4 bases; nucleotides not matched to a gene: 6. The CDR3 sequence: CATSAGQGLYEQYF. The DNA of the CDR3 is TGTGCCACCAGCGCAGGACAGGGGTTATACGAGCAGTACTTC.

Comment on this clone: The same CDR3 also results from other DNA sequences found in this sample. V usage is TRBV28 and J usage is TRBJ1-5; D is perhaps TRBD1 (6 bases). The germline V gene encodes CDR1 MDHEN and CDR2 SYDVKM. V was clipped by 4 bases and J by 0 bases, with 10 bases between them. There are 15 residues in the CDR3. CDR3 region: CASSSQGYSNQPQHF. CDR3 coding DNA: TGTGCCAGCAGTTCCCAGGGGTATAGCAATCAGCCCCAGCATTTT.

As concerns this clone: Other DNA variants within this sample encode the same CDR3. This chain joins TRBV6-6 and TRBJ1-2; D unresolved. Trimming stripped 0 bases from V and 3 bases from J, with 5 bases between. Germline V gives CDR1 MNHNY, CDR2 SVGAGI (reference sequence). This CDR3 has 13 residues. CDR3 region: CASSYSRDYGYTF. The CDR3 nucleotides read TGTGCCAGCAGTTACTCTAGGGACTATGGCTACACCTTC.

This chain joins TRBV5-6 and TRBJ1-1; D call uncertain. V lost 1 base and J 0 bases, leaving 13 bases between the germline ends. The CDR3 covers 16 residues. Looked up from germline, CDR1 is SGHDT and CDR2 is YYEEEE. As DNA, the CDR3 is TGTGCCAGCAGCTTGAGCAGCGGTACCATGAACACTGAAGCTTTCTTT. Amino acid sequence: CASSLSSGTMNTEAFF. Complete variable domain (other parts from reference TRBV5-6 and TRBJ1-1): DAGVTQSPTHLIKTRGQQVTLRCSPKSGHDTVSWYQQALGQGPQFIFQYYEEEERQRGNFPDRFSGHQFPNYSSELNVNALLLGDSALYLCASSLSSGTMNTEAFFGQGTRLTVV.

The V gene is TRBV5-1, the J gene TRBJ2-5, with D perhaps matching TRBD2 (5 bases). The CDR3 covers 14 residues. The ends were cut back, 0 bases at V and 3 bases at J, with 9 bases in the middle. The germline V gene has CDR1 SGHRS and CDR2 YFSETQ. CDR3 sequence (DNA): TGCGCCAGCAGCTTGGCTTCGGGAAAAGAGACCCAGTACTTC. Residues: CASSLASGKETQYF.

This clone showed up just a few times. The identical CDR3 is also encoded by other nucleotide sequences in the sample. This chain connects TRBV30 to TRBJ1-5; D gene uncertain. The CDR3 loop spans 13 amino acids. V lost 0 bases to trimming and J lost 0 bases, with 3 bases between them. Looked up from germline, CDR1 is GTSNPN and CDR2 is SVGIG (reference sequence). CDR3 bases: TGTGCCTGGAGTGTAAATAGCAATCAGCCCCAGCATTTT. Encoded protein: CAWSVNSNQPQHF.

This clone was detected once. CDR3: CSVLGPGEAEAFF. The CDR3 DNA is TGCAGCGTCCTCGGACCAGGGGAGGCTGAAGCTTTCTTT. The chain combines TRBV29-1 with TRBJ1-1, with D possibly being TRBD1 (6 bases). V gave up 6 bases and J gave up 6 bases, with 17 bases separating them. Looked up from germline, CDR1 is SQVTM and CDR2 is ANQGSEA. The CDR3 is 13 residues long.

This clone was seen only once. This chain connects TRBV5-4 to TRBJ2-7; 7 positions match TRBD2. Germline V CDR1 and CDR2: SGHNT, YYREEE (reference sequence). The CDR3 totals 14 residues. J lost 5 bases, V lost 0 bases, and 5 bases had no gene match. The CDR3 coding sequence is TGTGCCAGCAGCTTGGGAGGCGGGAGCAACGAGCAGTACTTC. Amino acids: CASSLGGGSNEQYF.

The V gene is TRBV5-5, the J gene TRBJ1-3, with D hard to call. This CDR3 has 15 amino acids. V was pared by 3 bases and J by 0 bases, with 10 bases between. From germline, CDR1 is SGHKS and CDR2 YYEKEE (reference sequence). The CDR3 nucleotides are TGTGCCAGCAGCTCATTGGTAGTCTCTGGAAACACCATATATTTT. Encoded protein: CASSSLVVSGNTIYF.

This chain connects TRBV6-1 to TRBJ2-7; D unresolved. Germline V lookup: CDR1 MNHNS, CDR2 SASEGT. There are 15 residues in the CDR3. Trimming left V 0 bases short and J 3 bases short, with 12 bases between. The CDR3 DNA follows: TGTGCCAGCAGTGAAGCGCTATTGGGCAACTACGAGCAGTACTTC. It is translated as CASSEALLGNYEQYF.

The V call is TRBV28, the J call TRBJ2-5, with D perhaps TRBD1 (5 bases). Germline assignment: CDR1 MDHEN and CDR2 SYDVKM. Trimming shortened V by 3 bases and J by 1 base, and 12 bases separated the two germline ends. The CDR3 runs 15 residues. CDR3 sequence reads: CASSFDYRSQETQYF. The CDR3, as DNA: TGTGCCAGCAGTTTTGATTACAGGTCCCAAGAGACCCAGTACTTC. Filled out from reference TRBV28 and TRBJ2-5, the complete variable domain reads DVKVTQSSRYLVKRTGEKVFLECVQDMDHENMFWYRQDPGLGLRLIYFSYDVKMKEKGDIPEGYSVSREKKERFSLILESASTNQTSMYLCASSFDYRSQETQYFGPGTRLLVL.

The CDR3 sequence: CATSRDYTYNEQFF. CDR3 in DNA: TGTGCCACCAGCAGAGATTACACTTACAATGAGCAGTTCTTC. The chain has TRBV15 and TRBJ2-1; D remains ambiguous. Trimming pared 0 bases from V and 4 bases from J, leaving 7 bases between. Germline CDR1 reads LNHNV; CDR2 reads YYDKDF (reference sequence). The CDR3 length is 14 residues.

The chain employs TRBV11-2 and TRBJ2-5, with a tentative D call TRBD2 (5 bases). V was pared by 10 bases and J by 6 bases, with 21 bases between. Germline CDR1 SGHAT, CDR2 FQNNGV. The CDR3 has 14 residues. The CDR3 sequence: CATSGVGSGQTQYF. DNA for the CDR3: TGTGCCACCTCAGGCGTAGGGAGTGGACAGACCCAGTACTTC.

The chain recombines TRBV11-2 with TRBJ2-1, with D perhaps given as TRBD1 or TRBD2 (6 bases each). Deletions cut 5 bases from V and 0 bases from J, with 14 bases between. Looked up from germline, CDR1 is SGHAT and CDR2 is FQNNGV. The CDR3 is 16 residues long. The DNA of the CDR3 is TGTGCCAGCAGCCTGGGGGCGGGGAGCTCCTACAATGAGCAGTTCTTC. Residues: CASSLGAGSSYNEQFF.

The genes are TRBV29-1 and TRBJ1-1; 7 bases map to TRBD1. Trimming at V came to 6 bases and at J to 0 bases, leaving 10 bases not matched to a gene. Germline V CDR1 and CDR2: SQVTM, ANQGSEA. The CDR3 contains 15 residues. CDR3 residues: CSVHRTGEMNTEAFF. The CDR3 DNA reads TGCAGCGTCCATCGGACAGGAGAAATGAACACTGAAGCTTTCTTT. Variable domain in full (rest from reference TRBV29-1 and TRBJ1-1): SAVISQKPSRDICQRGTSLTIQCQVDSQVTMMFWYRQQPGQSLTLIATANQGSEATYESGFVIDKFPISRPNLTFSTLTVSNMSPEDSSIYLCSVHRTGEMNTEAFFGQGTRLTVV.

V usage is TRBV7-9 and J usage is TRBJ1-1; TRBD1 is a possible D gene (5 bases). From germline, CDR1 is SEHNR and CDR2 FQNEAQ (reference sequence). This CDR3 is built from 16 residues. V was shortened by 1 base and J by 1 base, with 13 bases between the two germline ends. As DNA, the CDR3 is TGTGCCAGCAGCTTAGGCAGCGGGGCTGAGAACACTGAAGCTTTCTTT. It is translated as CASSLGSGAENTEAFF.

The rearrangement uses TRBV4-1 and TRBJ1-6; no reliable D call. V lost 0 bases and J lost 8, with 26 bases in between. There are 20 residues in the CDR3. CDR1 and CDR2 from the germline V gene are MGHRA and YSYEKL. As DNA, the CDR3 is TGCGCCAGCAGCCAAGATGGGTCCCGTTTGGAGAGTTGGCTGGATTCACCCCTCCACTTT. Amino acid sequence: CASSQDGSRLESWLDSPLHF.